This is a list of T cell receptor beta chains from one sample in a study of blood T cells in healthy people across ages. TCRdb reanalysed the 5' RACE reads using MiXCR and keeps one entry per CDR3 protein. The sample consists of 650,000 to 700,000 distinct CDR3 sequences, 52% of them appearing once. The sample consisted of blood. All receptors come from an elderly woman in good health. CDR3s include the opening cysteine and the closing phenylalanine or tryptophan.

j_call v_call cdr3_aa
NA TRBV4-1 CASSHKQGYEQYF
TRBJ1-3 TRBV12-3/TRBV12-4 CASSLVAHTGTGNTIYF
TRBJ2-1 TRBV4-2 CASSQDAQRVGNEQFF
TRBJ1-4 TRBV10-3 CAISDGTGGAGEKLFF
TRBJ2-5 TRBV20-1 CSAVEGAEETQYF
TRBJ1-6 TRBV12-3/TRBV12-4 CASSLGRGNSPLHF
TRBJ1-5 TRBV4-2 CASSQGSVNSNQPQHF
TRBJ2-1 TRBV7-2 CASSSRTSGLNEQFF
TRBJ2-5 TRBV7-9 CASSSSGVGFYNEQYF
TRBJ2-3 TRBV18 CASSPAGAGTDTQYF
TRBJ1-1 TRBV7-9 CASSNRDRGLNTEAFF
NA TRBV27 CASSLADSPLSEQYF
TRBJ2-2 TRBV5-1 CASSWGIDTGELFF
TRBJ2-7 TRBV5-1 CASSFWTGGKNGQYF